The sequence of this T cell receptor beta chain was determined in a study of Graves' ophthalmopathy and Graves' hyperthyroidism. In the study overall: Over 18 months of follow-up, stable hyperthyroidism required that no ophthalmopathy appear.

In its sample, this clonotype was seen a few times. Amplifying from RNA transcripts, the study obtained TCR beta CDR3 regions. Following a first-round RT-PCR that used HTBI primers, a second-round multiplex PCR was carried out. TCRdb fed the multiplex PCR reads into MiXCR, producing one record per CDR3 protein. The table shows 900,000 to 1,200,000 distinct CDR3 sequences, with 35% to 40% occurring only once. Hyperthyroidism patients had new diagnoses, durations under 2 months, and ages of 18 to 65. The length of the CDR3 is 16 residues. Germline CDR1 MNHNY, CDR2 SVGAGI (reference sequence). Trimming removed 7 bases at V and 0 bases at J, with 18 bases between.

Sequencing was carried out using peripheral blood or thyroid tissue (not recorded which). J is TRBJ1-2 and V is TRBV6-6; TRBD1 is a possible D gene (5 bases). This TCR was sampled from an adult man with Graves' hyperthyroidism. The DNA for the CDR3 is TGTGCCAGCACAAGTTGGGGGAAAAGGACTAACTATGGCTACACCTTC. Residues: CASTSWGKRTNYGYTF.